These 17 T cell receptor beta chains were all obtained from the same sample, sequenced in a study of shared clonotypes between healthy human individuals. Sequencing used immunoSEQ multiplex PCR; TCRdb keeps in-frame clones, though not all of them. This table holds 600,000 to 750,000 clones, more than 70% found once. Specimen: memory CD4+ T cells sorted from blood. Described subset: CD45RA-negative fraction. All receptors derive from a young woman in good health.

The chain recombines TRBV5-1 with TRBJ1-1, with 9 bases identical to TRBD1. V shed 4 bases and J 12 bases; nucleotides not matched to a gene: 10. CDR3 length equals 13 residues. The V gene's germline CDR1 is SGHRS and CDR2 YFSETQ. Here the CDR3 reads CASSEGTGRESFF. The CDR3 DNA reads TGCGCCAGCAGCGAGGGGACAGGGAGGGAATCTTTCTTT.

This chain links TRBV6-5 with TRBJ2-7; D gene unclear. The CDR3 consists of 13 residues. The V and J ends lost 6 bases and 5 bases respectively, with 14 bases between them. Germline CDR1 MNHEY, CDR2 SVGAGI. CDR3 region: CASSSRTPNEQYF. DNA of the CDR3: TGTGCCAGCAGCTCTCGGACGCCGAACGAGCAGTACTTC.

The gene calls are TRBV9 and TRBJ1-2; D gene uncertain. Trimming removed 0 bases from V and 3 bases from J, with 12 bases in between. This CDR3 has 15 amino acids. Germline V gene lookup returns CDR1 SGDLS and CDR2 YYNGEE. CDR3 sequence: CASSVGTSPDYGYTF. CDR3 coding DNA: TGTGCCAGCAGCGTAGGAACATCCCCTGACTATGGCTACACCTTC.

This clone was counted a single time. The rearrangement joins TRBV28 to TRBJ1-1; D may be TRBD1 (5 bases). Trimming took 2 bases from V and 5 from J, leaving 15 bases between them. Germline assignment: CDR1 MDHEN and CDR2 SYDVKM. CDR3 length: 15 residues. The CDR3 loop reads CASSLRGGGRTEAFF. The CDR3 nucleotides are TGTGCCAGCAGTTTACGGGGTGGGGGAAGGACTGAAGCTTTCTTT.

There are a few counts of this clone. CDR3 sequence reads: CASSFDRGPYNEQFF. The CDR3 DNA is TGTGCCAGCAGCTTTGACAGGGGACCATACAATGAGCAGTTCTTC. This chain links TRBV7-9 with TRBJ2-1, with 8 nucleotides matching TRBD1. Per the germline V gene, CDR1 is SEHNR and CDR2 is FQNEAQ (reference sequence). The J segment lost 4 bases and the V segment lost 3 bases, leaving 5 bases of the junction unmatched. CDR3 length equals 15 residues.

The chain has TRBV5-1 and TRBJ1-1; 8 positions match TRBD1. The junction had 2 bases not matched to a gene; V was cut back by 3 bases and J by 1 base. CDR1 is SGHRS and CDR2 is YFSETQ in the germline V gene. The CDR3 is made up of 14 amino acids. The DNA of the CDR3 is TGCGCCAGCAGCTATGGACAGGGGAACACTGAAGCTTTCTTT. It yields the protein CASSYGQGNTEAFF. Looking up the rest from reference TRBV5-1 and TRBJ1-1 gives the full variable domain: KAGVTQTPRYLIKTRGQQVTLSCSPISGHRSVSWYQQTPGQGLQFLFEYFSETQRNKGNFPGRFSGRQFSNSRSEMNVSTLELGDSALYLCASSYGQGNTEAFFGQGTRLTVV.

The rearrangement joins TRBV11-2 to TRBJ2-5; 11 bases fit TRBD2. The germline CDR1 and CDR2 sequences are SGHAT and FQNNGV. The V segment lost 1 base and the J segment 2 bases; nucleotides outside the gene matches: 3. The length of the CDR3 is 16 residues. The CDR3 sequence: CASSLGVAGGQETQYF. CDR3 nucleotides: TGTGCCAGCAGCTTAGGGGTAGCGGGAGGGCAAGAGACCCAGTACTTC.

This rearrangement joins TRBV5-4 to TRBJ2-7; D unclear. V lost 0 bases and J 7 bases, leaving 8 bases between the germline ends. Germline V lookup: CDR1 SGHNT, CDR2 YYREEE (reference sequence). CDR3 size: 12 residues. This chain's CDR3 is CASSLALPEQYF. The CDR3 DNA is TGTGCCAGCAGCTTGGCCCTTCCGGAGCAGTACTTC.

The chain has TRBV11-2 and TRBJ2-7; 8 bases are shared with TRBD2. V lost 3 bases, J lost 11 bases, and 18 bases stayed unmatched. Per germline, CDR1 SGHAT and CDR2 FQNNGV. The CDR3 consists of 16 residues. CDR3 in DNA: TGTGCCAGCAGCTTGATACGGGGAACGGGACTAGGGGTTAAGTACTTC. It translates to CASSLIRGTGLGVKYF.

Here the CDR3 DNA reads TGTGCCATCAGTGAGGGGACAGGGTGGTATGGCTACACCTTC. This gives the protein CAISEGTGWYGYTF. The chain recombines TRBV10-3 with TRBJ1-2, with 9 bases lining up with TRBD1. From germline, CDR1 is ENHRY and CDR2 SYGVKD. V trimming: 2 bases; J trimming: 5 bases; junction bases outside the gene matches: 3. The CDR3 has 14 amino acids.

The gene calls are TRBV19 and TRBJ2-3; possibly TRBD1 for D (6 bases). V was pared by 3 bases and J by 3 bases, with 13 bases between. This CDR3 is built from 15 residues. Germline CDR1 reads LNHDA; CDR2 reads SQIVND (reference sequence). CDR3 DNA: TGTGCCAGTAGTATGGGGGCCCTAGGGACAGATACGCAGTATTTT. Protein product: CASSMGALGTDTQYF.

This chain uses TRBV6-5 with TRBJ1-2; 9 bases map to TRBD1. The trim removed 0 bases at V and 8 bases at J, leaving 7 bases unmatched. Germline V gene sequence: CDR1 MNHEY, CDR2 SVGAGI. CDR3 length: 15 amino acids. The CDR3: CASSYSSGTGFGYTF. CDR3 DNA: TGTGCCAGCAGTTACTCCTCCGGGACAGGGTTCGGCTACACCTTC.

V gene TRBV4-1 combines with J gene TRBJ2-1; 9 positions match TRBD2. The J segment lost 7 bases and the V segment lost 2 bases, leaving 18 bases of the junction unmatched. Germline V lookup: CDR1 MGHRA, CDR2 YSYEKL. The CDR3 has 19 amino acids. The CDR3 loop is CASSQSISGVAGVRNEQFF. The CDR3, as DNA: TGCGCCAGCAGCCAAAGCATAAGCGGGGTAGCGGGAGTCCGAAATGAGCAGTTCTTC.

V is TRBV7-2 and J is TRBJ2-7; 13 bases agree with TRBD2. The CDR3 spans 16 residues. From germline, CDR1 is SGHTA and CDR2 FQGNSA. V was clipped by 2 bases and J by 5 bases; unmatched bases: 6. This chain's CDR3 is CASSLQLAGGPHEQYF. The CDR3 DNA reads TGTGCCAGCAGCTTACAACTAGCGGGAGGGCCCCACGAGCAGTACTTC. The entire variable domain, with the rest obtained from reference TRBV7-2 and TRBJ2-7, is as follows: GAGVSQSPSNKVTEKGKDVELRCDPISGHTALYWYRQSLGQGLEFLIYFQGNSAPDKSGLPSDRFSAERTGGSVSTLTIQRTQQEDSAVYLCASSLQLAGGPHEQYFGPGTRLTVT.

This chain links TRBV7-2 with TRBJ2-5; D ambiguous. V dropped 2 bases and J dropped 5 bases, with 18 bases sitting between them. Germline lookup yields CDR1 SGHTA and CDR2 FQGNSA. The CDR3 totals 16 residues. The CDR3 bases are TGTGCCAGCAGCTTACCCCCTTTTGCGGAGTACGAGACCCAGTACTTC. Translation gives CASSLPPFAEYETQYF. The full variable domain, its missing parts supplied by reference TRBV7-2 and TRBJ2-5, is GAGVSQSPSNKVTEKGKDVELRCDPISGHTALYWYRQSLGQGLEFLIYFQGNSAPDKSGLPSDRFSAERTGGSVSTLTIQRTQQEDSAVYLCASSLPPFAEYETQYFGPGTRLLVL.

The rearrangement links TRBV5-1 to TRBJ2-7; unclear D gene. Trimming cost V 1 base and J 7 bases, with 9 bases left between them. The CDR3 extends over 12 amino acids. Germline CDR1 reads SGHRS; CDR2 reads YFSETQ. The CDR3 DNA reads TGCGCCAGCAGCTTGATCTCAGAGGAGCAGTACTTC. Translating gives CASSLISEEQYF.

This chain links TRBV18 with TRBJ2-7; D remains ambiguous. The CDR3 is 13 residues long. CDR1 is KGHSH, CDR2 LQKENI, per germline. Trimming stripped 3 bases from V and 0 bases from J, with 6 bases between. In nucleotides, the CDR3 is TGTGCCAGCTCACCCAGTTACTCCTACGAGCAGTACTTC. It codes for CASSPSYSYEQYF.